Listed here is a single T cell receptor beta chain. Germline lookup yields CDR1 LNHDA and CDR2 SQIVND (reference sequence). The CDR3 consists of 13 residues. The V end lost 5 bases, the J end lost 7 bases, and 12 bases lay between the germline ends. These data belong to a study of blood T cell repertoires in COVID-19. In the study overall: Collection of acute and convalescent COVID-19 samples took place in the United States, Italy and Spain. The analysed material was cDNA or gDNA that came from T cells, B-cell-depleted T cells, or PBMCs.

Study processing details: Amplification from reference gene primers served as the basis for estimated nucleated cell counts. Generated by immunoSEQ multiplex PCR, the TCRdb table keeps only in-frame clones and is missing some. From that table come the V and J calls and clone size; the DNA was used to work out D and trimming. Among 85,000 to 90,000 clones listed, around 82% were seen once. This chain joins TRBV19 and TRBJ1-5; maybe TRBD1 (5 bases). Sequenced input: peripheral blood. This receptor was obtained from a woman aged 80 or over with acute or convalescent COVID-19. The CDR3 sequence: CASSEGRTQPQHF. CDR3 bases: TGTGCCAGTAGTGAAGGGAGGACACAGCCCCAGCATTTT.